These T cell receptor beta chains were read from a single sample in a study of T cells in Graves' hyperthyroidism and ophthalmopathy. TCRdb re-called the multiplex PCR reads with MiXCR, one entry per CDR3 protein. The repertoire includes 540,000 or so distinct CDR3 sequences, around 45% of them detected once, and 19% sits in the top ten. Material: peripheral blood or thyroid tissue (not recorded which). Every receptor here comes from an adult woman with Graves' disease, either hyperthyroidism or ophthalmopathy (not recorded which). Both conserved end residues are part of each CDR3. Not all rows give a size; the values are once, few, many and, for expanded clones, a class.

j_call	v_call	clone_size	cdr3_aa
TRBJ2-6	TRBV12-3/TRBV12-4	many	CASSFKGGANVLTF
TRBJ1-5	TRBV7-2	NA	CASSLDRESSQHF
TRBJ1-2	TRBV28	many	CASRETGYYGYTF
TRBJ2-2	TRBV7-3	many	CASSLSAGGPNTGELFF
TRBJ1-3	TRBV3-1	many	CASSNRGLSGNTIYF
TRBJ1-2	TRBV28	many	CASSQGLRGYTF
TRBJ1-5	TRBV11-1	many	CASSFGTGADQPQHF
TRBJ1-1	TRBV5-6	NA	CASSPLSTGSTEAFF
TRBJ1-2	TRBV7-9	NA	CASSRDRGGMGYTF
TRBJ1-2	TRBV3-1	many	CASSRLRDSPRNGYTF
TRBJ2-5	TRBV4-1	many	CASSQVGLKTQYF
TRBJ1-5	TRBV2	NA	CASTRRGGVKRAQHF
TRBJ2-5	TRBV7-2	many	CASSPLVEETQYF
TRBJ2-2	TRBV20-1	few	CSARDGDGELFF
TRBJ1-2	TRBV12-3/TRBV12-4	many	CASSFGQGSGYTF
TRBJ1-1	TRBV6-1	NA	CASTRVAGRTEAFF
TRBJ2-7	TRBV6-1	many	CASISGGFAYEQYF
TRBJ1-3	TRBV10-2	many	CASRDSLRSNTIYF
TRBJ1-5	TRBV7-2	many	CASSRGPDQPQHF
TRBJ1-3	TRBV10-3	few	CAISENHSLSGNTIYF
TRBJ2-7	TRBV7-8	many	CASSLVGQGMYEQYF
TRBJ2-7	TRBV19	many	CASREQGVAYEQYF
TRBJ2-2	TRBV24-1	many	CATSDPGTNSNGELFF
TRBJ1-6	TRBV20-1	once	CSANLGQAGSPLHF
TRBJ1-2	TRBV7-2	NA	CASSLAVGFQVYGYTF
TRBJ1-5	TRBV12-3/TRBV12-4	NA	CASSFRQGQPQHF
TRBJ1-1	TRBV10-3	few	CAISDKGLNTEAFF
TRBJ2-2	TRBV4-1	many	CASSQGLGALAGELFF
TRBJ1-3	TRBV9	many	CASSVDVAGNTIYF
TRBJ1-3	TRBV10-2	few	CASSESSGQGYTIYF
TRBJ1-2	TRBV20-1	few	CSAHNRGGRSYTF
TRBJ2-5	TRBV4-2	many	CASSQATPETQYF
TRBJ1-2	TRBV19	many	CASSPRGIRGYTF
TRBJ2-7	TRBV5-1	NA	CASRIAGRYEQYF
TRBJ2-2	TRBV5-1	once	CASSRDWTETNTGELFF
TRBJ2-7	TRBV7-9	NA	CASSPSNNYYEQYF
TRBJ2-5	TRBV4-2	many	CASSQYGTVQETQYF
TRBJ1-6	TRBV5-6	NA	CASNMDLPGSPLHF
TRBJ1-5	TRBV19	many	CASSIGGSQPQHF
TRBJ1-5	TRBV12-3/TRBV12-4	NA	CASRRGPDQNQPQHF
TRBJ2-7	TRBV7-8	NA	CASSLGDYIEQYF
TRBJ2-7	TRBV19	NA	CASSNTPSYEQYF
TRBJ2-5	TRBV28	NA	CACKDSLRRETQYF
TRBJ1-2	TRBV20-1	many	CSASWYPRGGNYGYTF
TRBJ1-2	TRBV12-3/TRBV12-4	NA	CASSKTGIGYTF
TRBJ1-1	TRBV5-6	NA	CASSGGRMAFF
TRBJ2-2	TRBV7-3	NA	CASSLVARDTGELFF
TRBJ2-3	TRBV2	NA	CASSRTSGDTTQYF
TRBJ1-6	TRBV11-2	NA	CASSLEPFSPLHF
TRBJ2-7	TRBV6-6	many	CASSGAYEQYF
TRBJ2-7	TRBV6-6	NA	CASSGASGSPSYEQYF
TRBJ2-5	TRBV12-3/TRBV12-4	NA	CASSFGGNQPQYF
TRBJ1-3	TRBV14	many	CASSQAVASGNTIYF
TRBJ2-5	TRBV29-1	NA	CSVDNYGYTFGSETQYF
TRBJ2-2	TRBV10-3	many	CASTGTINTGELFF